This is a list of T cell receptor beta chains from one sample in a study of T cell clonotyping in hematopoietic cell transplantation. Sequencing used immunoSEQ multiplex PCR; TCRdb keeps in-frame clones, though not all of them. The repertoire holds 15,000 to 20,000 clones, with more than 65% as singletons. Specimen: peripheral blood mononuclear cells. Receptors originate from a man aged 55 to 70 in good health. Some clones in this sample may be carry-over from other donors' samples. The CDR3 runs from the conserved cysteine through the conserved F or W. Fields, in order: V gene, clone size, J gene, D gene, CDR3 DNA, CDR3 protein. A D gene is named only where the DNA matches it firmly. Some rows have no size entry. The others give once, few or many, or a class for an expanded clone.

>TRBV9|NA|TRBJ1-1|NA
TGTGCCAGCAGCGTTCGTCCGGAAGGGAACACTGAAGCTTTCTTT
CASSVRPEGNTEAFF
>TRBV7-3|NA|TRBJ2-1|TRBD2
TGTGCCAGCAGCTTAGGACTAGCGGGGCGCAATGAGCAGTTCTTC
CASSLGLAGRNEQFF
>TRBV7-9|NA|TRBJ2-7|NA
TGTGCCAGCAGCCTCCTGGCCAGGTACGAGCAGTACTTC
CASSLLARYEQYF
>TRBV25-1|NA|TRBJ1-4|TRBD1
TGTGCCAGCAGTGCGGACAGGGGAGTTGCAACTAATGAAAAACTGTTTTTT
CASSADRGVATNEKLFF
>TRBV4-1|NA|TRBJ1-2|TRBD1
TGCGCCAGCAGCCAAGAAGGGACAGGGGGCCCTGGCTACACCTTC
CASSQEGTGGPGYTF
>TRBV7-6|NA|TRBJ2-5|TRBD2
TGTGCCAGCAGCTCCTTCGGCGGGGGGGCCGAGACCCAGTACTTC
CASSSFGGGAETQYF
>TRBV7-2|NA|TRBJ2-5|NA
TGTGCCAGCAGCTCGACAGGAAAAGAGACCCAGTACTTC
CASSSTGKETQYF
>TRBV5-6|NA|TRBJ1-6|NA
TGTGCCAGCAGCTGGGACCTTAGGAATTCACCCCTCCACTTT
CASSWDLRNSPLHF
>TRBV19|NA|TRBJ1-5|NA
TGTGCCAGTTCCCCGGGACACAATAGCAATCAGCCCCAGCATTTT
CASSPGHNSNQPQHF
>TRBV19|few|TRBJ1-1|NA
TGTGCCAGTAGTCCCCGGGACGATGAAGCTTTCTTT
CASSPRDDEAFF
>TRBV7-2|few|TRBJ1-1|TRBD1
TGTGCCAGCAGCTATGACAGGGGGCAGGAAGCTTTCTTT
CASSYDRGQEAFF
>TRBV6-1|NA|TRBJ2-2|NA
TGTGCCAGCCTTCGGACCGGGGAGCTGTTTTTT
CASLRTGELFF
>TRBV30|NA|TRBJ2-5|NA
TGTGCTACGGGGTATCCGGGGGAGACCCAGTACTTC
CATGYPGETQYF
>TRBV5-1|NA|TRBJ2-7|NA
TGCGCCAGCAGCTTTTGGGTCGACACGGTGGGCGAGCAGTACTTC
CASSFWVDTVGEQYF
>TRBV5-4|NA|TRBJ2-7|TRBD2
TGTGCCAGCAGCTTTGATAGCGGGAGCTCCTACGAGCAGTACTTC
CASSFDSGSSYEQYF
>TRBV29-1|NA|TRBJ2-7|TRBD1
TGCAGCGCTAGACAGGGGGGCTACGAGCAGTACTTC
CSARQGGYEQYF
>TRBV27|few|TRBJ1-2|NA
TGTGCCAGCAGTTCCATCGGCCCCGAGGGTGGCTACACCTTC
CASSSIGPEGGYTF
>TRBV5-1|NA|TRBJ1-1|NA
TGCGCCAGCAGCTTGGCCAGAGGGACCACTGAAGCTTTCTTT
CASSLARGTTEAFF
>TRBV6-5|NA|TRBJ1-3|NA
TGTGCCAGCAGAAGTCCGGGGAGCTCTGGAAACACCATATATTTT
CASRSPGSSGNTIYF
>TRBV7-2|NA|TRBJ1-6|NA
TGTGCCAGCAGCTTTTTGGGGGGCGCGAATAATTCACCCCTCCACTTT
CASSFLGGANNSPLHF
>TRBV10-2|NA|TRBJ2-7|NA
TGCGCCAGCAGTGCAGGAGACCTCTACGAGCAGTACTTC
CASSAGDLYEQYF
>TRBV28|NA|TRBJ2-7|NA
TGTGCCAGCAGTTGGCCCGGGGCCTACGAGCAGTACTTC
CASSWPGAYEQYF
>TRBV9|NA|TRBJ1-2|NA
TGTGCCAGCAGCGAGGGGGAGGGGCTTATAGGTGGCTACACCTTC
CASSEGEGLIGGYTF
>TRBV5-1|NA|TRBJ2-3|NA
TGCGCCAGCAGCCTGCGGACTCCCTTGGATACGCAGTATTTT
CASSLRTPLDTQYF
>TRBV6-6|NA|TRBJ2-6|NA
TGTGCCAGCAGTTACTTTGACTCTGGGGCCAACGTCCTGACTTTC
CASSYFDSGANVLTF
>TRBV28|once|TRBJ2-7|NA
TGTGCCAGCAGACACTCAATACAGGGTCGCGAGCAGTACTTC
CASRHSIQGREQYF
>TRBV5-4|NA|TRBJ2-2|TRBD1
TGTGCCAGCAGCTTGGGACAGGGTGATGGGACCGGGGAGCTGTTTTTT
CASSLGQGDGTGELFF
>TRBV27|NA|TRBJ2-2|NA
TGTGCCAGCAATCCGTGGGGGTCCACCGGGGAGCTGTTTTTT
CASNPWGSTGELFF